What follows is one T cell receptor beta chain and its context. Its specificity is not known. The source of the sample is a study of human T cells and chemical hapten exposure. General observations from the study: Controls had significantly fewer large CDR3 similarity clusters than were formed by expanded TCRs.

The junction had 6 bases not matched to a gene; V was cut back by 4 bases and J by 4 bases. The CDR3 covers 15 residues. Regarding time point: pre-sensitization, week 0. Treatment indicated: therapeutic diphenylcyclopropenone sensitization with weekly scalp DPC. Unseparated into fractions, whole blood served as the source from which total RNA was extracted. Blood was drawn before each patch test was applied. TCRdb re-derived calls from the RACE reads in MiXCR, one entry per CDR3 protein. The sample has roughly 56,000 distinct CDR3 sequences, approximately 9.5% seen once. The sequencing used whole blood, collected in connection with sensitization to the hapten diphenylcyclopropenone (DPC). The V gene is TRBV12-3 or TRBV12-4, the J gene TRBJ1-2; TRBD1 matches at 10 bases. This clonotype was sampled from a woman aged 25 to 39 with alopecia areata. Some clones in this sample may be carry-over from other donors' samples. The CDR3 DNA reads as TGTGCCAGCAGTTCGACAGGGGGCGGCTCCTATGGCTACACCTTC. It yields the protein CASSSTGGGSYGYTF.